This is a list of T cell receptor beta chains from one sample in a study of T cells in tuberculosis. The table came from immunoSEQ multiplex PCR; TCRdb's copy has only in-frame clones and leaves some out. The sample lists approximately 46,000 clones, about 95% occurring once. Specimen: PBMCs, collected at tuberculosis diagnosis. These TCRs come from an adult with tuberculosis. Both conserved end residues are part of each CDR3. The order of the fields is J gene, clone size, V gene, D gene, CDR3 DNA, CDR3 protein. A D gene is named only where the DNA matches it firmly. Some rows have no size entry. The others give once, few or many, or a class for an expanded clone.

>TRBJ2-3|.|TRBV6-6|TRBD2
TGTGCCAGCAGGTCCATAGCGGGAGGGCCCAATACGCAGTATTTT
CASRSIAGGPNTQYF
>TRBJ1-2|.|TRBV27|.
TGTGCCAGCAGTTCTACAGGACCCAACTATGGCTACACCTTC
CASSSTGPNYGYTF
>TRBJ2-1|.|TRBV7-6|.
TGTGCCAGCAGCCCGAATGGGCTCCCCAATGAGCAGTTCTTC
CASSPNGLPNEQFF
>TRBJ2-7|.|TRBV2|TRBD1
TGTGCCAGCAGTGCCAGGACAGGGCCGAGCTCCTACGAGCAGTACTTC
CASSARTGPSSYEQYF
>TRBJ2-5|.|TRBV7-6|TRBD1
TGTGCCAGCAGCCCTACCGGACAGGGACAAGAGACCCAGTACTTC
CASSPTGQGQETQYF
>TRBJ2-1|.|TRBV5-5|.
TGTGCCAGCAGCCAACCCCTCGAGCGGAATGAGCAGTTCTTC
CASSQPLERNEQFF
>TRBJ2-3|.|TRBV7-2|TRBD2
TGTGCCAGCAGCTTGCTAGCGGGAGCAGATACGCAGTATTTT
CASSLLAGADTQYF
>TRBJ2-1|.|TRBV5-1|.
TGCGCCAGCAGCTGGGACAGCGGGAGAGTCCCCAATGAGCAGTTCTTC
CASSWDSGRVPNEQFF
>TRBJ2-5|.|TRBV7-8|.
TGTGCCAGCAGCCCTGGGCTGAGGGAAGAGACCCAGTACTTC
CASSPGLREETQYF
>TRBJ1-4|.|TRBV21-1|.
TGTGCCAGCAGCGTTTACGAGAGGCTGACAGACCATAATGAAAAACTGTTTTTT
CASSVYERLTDHNEKLFF
>TRBJ2-3|.|TRBV1|.
TGCACCAGCAGCCTGATGACTAGCGGGAGATCCGATACGCAGTATTTT
CTSSLMTSGRSDTQYF
>TRBJ1-2|.|TRBV19|.
TGTGCCAGTAGTGTCTCCCAGCGGACTAACTATGGCTACACCTTC
CASSVSQRTNYGYTF
>TRBJ2-1|.|TRBV7-6|TRBD2
TGTGCCAGCAGCTTTGGACTAGAGACTGAGCAGTTCTTC
CASSFGLETEQFF
>TRBJ2-7|.|TRBV9|.
TGTGCCAGCAGCGTAGCTTGGGGGGTAGAGTACGAGCAGTACTTC
CASSVAWGVEYEQYF
>TRBJ1-1|few|TRBV2|.
TGTGCCAGCAGAGAACAAGGCCCGGGTGGGGAAGCTTTCTTT
CASREQGPGGEAFF
>TRBJ2-3|.|TRBV29-1|TRBD2
TGCAGCGTTGAAGGGACGACTAGCGGGACTACAGATACGCAGTATTTT
CSVEGTTSGTTDTQYF
>TRBJ2-3|.|TRBV14|TRBD1
TGTGCCAGCAGCCGGCAGGGGGCAATCGGCACAGATACGCAGTATTTT
CASSRQGAIGTDTQYF
>TRBJ2-3|.|TRBV5-1|.
TGCGCCAGCAGCTTGGATTTAGCAGATACGCAGTATTTT
CASSLDLADTQYF
>TRBJ2-3|.|TRBV7-2|TRBD2
TGTGCCAGCAGCTTGAACGGGAGGGCGCGCACAGATACGCAGTATTTT
CASSLNGRARTDTQYF
>TRBJ1-1|.|TRBV30|.
TGTGCCTGGTCCGAGGGGGGGTGGACTGAAGCTTTCTTT
CAWSEGGWTEAFF
>TRBJ2-1|.|TRBV5-6|TRBD2
TGTGCCAGCAGTAGGACTAGCGGGAGGGTGGATGAGCAGTTCTTC
CASSRTSGRVDEQFF
>TRBJ2-5|.|TRBV20-1|.
TGCAGTGCTAGAATCCTAGAGACCCAGTACTTC
CSARILETQYF
>TRBJ2-1|.|TRBV19|TRBD1
TGTGCCAGTAGTAGGGGAACAGGGGGCAATGAGCAGTTCTTC
CASSRGTGGNEQFF
>TRBJ2-1|.|TRBV27|.
TGTGCCAGCAGTCGTACTGTCTCGCGCGGCTTCTACAATGAGCAGTTCTTC
CASSRTVSRGFYNEQFF
>TRBJ2-4|.|TRBV6-6|TRBD1
TGTGCCAGCAGGGACAGGGGAGGACTGCTCAAAAACATTCAGTACTTC
CASRDRGGLLKNIQYF
>TRBJ2-2|.|TRBV11-2|.
TGTGCCAGCAGCTTCAGGCACGCCGGGGAGCTGTTTTTT
CASSFRHAGELFF
>TRBJ2-5|.|TRBV7-7|.
TGTGCTAGCAGCCCTTCTAGCAATACGGTGGAGACCCAGTACTTC
CASSPSSNTVETQYF
>TRBJ2-7|.|TRBV5-1|TRBD2
TGCGCCAGCAGCTGGACTAGCGGGAGGCCCTCTCCCTACGAGCAGTACTTC
CASSWTSGRPSPYEQYF
>TRBJ1-4|once|TRBV25-1|TRBD1
TGTGCCAGCAGTCGTAGACAGGGAACTAATGAAAAACTGTTTTTT
CASSRRQGTNEKLFF
>TRBJ2-6|few|TRBV5-1|TRBD2
TGCGCCAGCAGCTCAGGGACTAGCGGAATCTCTGGGGCCAACGTCCTGACTTTC
CASSSGTSGISGANVLTF
>TRBJ2-3|.|TRBV7-2|TRBD1
TGCGCCAGCAGCTACTCCGGGACAGGGGTGACAGATACGCAGTATTTT
CASSYSGTGVTDTQYF
>TRBJ1-1|.|TRBV13|TRBD1
TGTGCCAGCAGCTTGTATCCACAGGGGCGAGACACTGAAGCTTTCTTT
CASSLYPQGRDTEAFF
>TRBJ2-7|.|TRBV6-5|TRBD1
TGTGCCAGCAGGTTAGGACAGGGGGCGCGGGAGCAGTACTTC
CASRLGQGAREQYF
>TRBJ2-1|.|TRBV4-3|.
TGCGCCAGCAGCCGCAGATTTACCCAGGGACTTGGTGAGCAGTTCTTC
CASSRRFTQGLGEQFF
>TRBJ2-3|once|TRBV5-4|.
TGTGCCAGCAGCCCAGGCATCCTAGCACAAACTCAAGATACGCAGTATTTT
CASSPGILAQTQDTQYF
>TRBJ1-4|.|TRBV28|TRBD1
TGTGCCAGCTTCTTCTCGGGCGGGACAGGGGCGGAAAAACTGTTTTTT
CASFFSGGTGAEKLFF
>TRBJ2-7|.|TRBV7-6|.
TGTGCCAGCAGCTTAGGGGCAGGGAACTCTGAAGAGCAGTACTTC
CASSLGAGNSEEQYF
>TRBJ1-2|.|TRBV19|TRBD1
TGTGCCAGTAGTATAACAGGGGGCTATGGCTACACCTTC
CASSITGGYGYTF
>TRBJ1-1|.|TRBV9|.
TGTGCCAGCAGCCCTAGGGAGGGAACCCCTGAAGCTTTCTTT
CASSPREGTPEAFF
>TRBJ2-7|.|TRBV19|.
TGTGCCAGTAGTATAGATACAGGGAGCTACGAGCAGTACTTC
CASSIDTGSYEQYF
>TRBJ2-3|.|TRBV2|.
TGTGCCAGCACCCCCCGGGCAGGTGGAGGAGATACGCAGTATTTT
CASTPRAGGGDTQYF
>TRBJ2-3|.|TRBV4-2|TRBD2
TGTGCCAGCAGCCAAGAAATGGCGGGAGGGCCCGGGGATACGCAGTATTTT
CASSQEMAGGPGDTQYF
>TRBJ1-1|once|TRBV27|.
TGTGCCAGCAGTCGGTCCGACAGGTTTTACACTGAAGCTTTCTTT
CASSRSDRFYTEAFF
>TRBJ1-2|.|TRBV4-3|TRBD1
TGCGCCAGCAGCCCCTTTGCAGGGGGAGATGGCTACACCTTC
CASSPFAGGDGYTF
>TRBJ2-1|few|TRBV7-8|.
TGTGCCAGCAGCTTAGACCCGAGCGGGCATGGCAACAATGAGCAGTTCTTC
CASSLDPSGHGNNEQFF